This TCR beta chain was recorded in a study of metastatic and nonmetastatic thyroid tumors. In the study overall: The comparison covered peripheral blood and tumor or nodule tissue in malignant and benign thyroid patients. Study-wide results and limits: Compared with benign nodules, malignant thyroid tumors were reported to have significantly higher TCR beta diversity in both blood and tumor.

The authors' processing: The authors used CDR3 differences across clinicopathological groups to build a distant-metastasis classifier for papillary thyroid cancer. MiXCR was used by TCRdb to re-call the PCR reads. For this entry, the V and J calls and clone size follow TCRdb and not the study's own pipeline. This sample has 4,700 or so clones; under 30% occur once, and the top ten carry over 12%. Nobody among the patients had been given any treatment before thyroid surgery. This clone occurred a few times. Its antigen is unknown. The specimen sequenced was adjacent normal tissue. This clonotype was obtained from a female donor with papillary thyroid cancer or a benign thyroid nodule (not recorded which). Some clones in this sample may be carry-over from other donors' samples.

CDR3 region: CASRPGTSFSEQYF. As DNA, the CDR3 is TGTGCCAGCCGCCCCGGGACTAGTTTCAGCGAGCAGTACTTC. The chain recombines TRBV12-3 or TRBV12-4 with TRBJ2-7, with 8 nucleotides matching TRBD2. This CDR3 comprises 14 residues. With V trimmed by 8 bases and J by 6 bases, 12 bases remained unmatched.